This TCR beta chain is from a study of T cell responses to AZD1222 COVID-19 vaccine. General study points: Baseline seropositivity characterized only a handful of AZD1222 recipients.

As for this clone: Its cognate antigen is unknown.

The table came from immunoSEQ multiplex PCR; TCRdb's copy has only in-frame clones and leaves some out. This table holds over 110,000 clones, just over 90% found once. Germline lookup yields CDR1 MGHRA and CDR2 YSYEKL. The ends lost 0 bases at V and 6 bases at J; junction bases unmatched: 5. This CDR3 is 15 amino acids long. The chain has TRBV4-1 and TRBJ1-5, with 7 bases matching TRBD1. The sequence was collected from an adult in good health. The sample was peripheral blood, taken on day 0 of AZD1222 vaccination. CDR3 amino acids: CASSQEVTGVQPQHF. CDR3 DNA sequence: TGCGCCAGCAGCCAAGAGGTCACAGGGGTTCAGCCCCAGCATTTT.